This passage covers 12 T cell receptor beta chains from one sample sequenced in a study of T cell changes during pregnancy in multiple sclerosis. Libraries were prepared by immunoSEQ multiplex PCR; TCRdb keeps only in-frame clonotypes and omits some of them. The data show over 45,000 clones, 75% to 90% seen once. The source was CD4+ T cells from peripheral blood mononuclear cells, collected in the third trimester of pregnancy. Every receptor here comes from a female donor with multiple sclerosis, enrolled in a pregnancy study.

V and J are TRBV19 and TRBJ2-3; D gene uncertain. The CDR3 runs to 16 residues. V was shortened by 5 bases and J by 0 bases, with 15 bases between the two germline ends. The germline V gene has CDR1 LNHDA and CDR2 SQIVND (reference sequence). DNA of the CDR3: TGTGCCAGTAGTGCTCCCAGCGAGTGGAGCACAGATACGCAGTATTTT. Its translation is CASSAPSEWSTDTQYF. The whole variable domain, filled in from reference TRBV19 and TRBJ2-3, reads DGGITQSPKYLFRKEGQNVTLSCEQNLNHDAMYWYRQDPGQGLRLIYYSQIVNDFQKGDIAEGYSVSREKKESFPLTVTSAQKNPTAFYLCASSAPSEWSTDTQYFGPGTRLTVL.

This chain's CDR3 is CASSDPGGVSYEQYF. CDR3 bases: TGTGCCAGCAGTGACCCCGGGGGGGTCTCCTACGAGCAGTACTTC. V is TRBV6-1 and J is TRBJ2-7, with 8 bases lining up with TRBD2. V dropped 3 bases and J dropped 0; count of bases not matched to a gene: 4. This CDR3 spans 15 amino acids. Germline CDR1 and CDR2: MNHNS and SASEGT.

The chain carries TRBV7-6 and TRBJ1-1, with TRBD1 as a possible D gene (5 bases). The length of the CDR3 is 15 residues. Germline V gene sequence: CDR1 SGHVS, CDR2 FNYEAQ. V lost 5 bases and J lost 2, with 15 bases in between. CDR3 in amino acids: CASSPGGVSNTEAFF. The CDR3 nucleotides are TGTGCCAGCAGCCCCGGGGGGGTTTCCAACACTGAAGCTTTCTTT.

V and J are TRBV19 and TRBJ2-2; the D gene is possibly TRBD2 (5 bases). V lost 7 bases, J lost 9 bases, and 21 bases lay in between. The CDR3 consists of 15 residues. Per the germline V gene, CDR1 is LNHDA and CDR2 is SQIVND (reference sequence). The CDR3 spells CASTMPGLEVRELFF. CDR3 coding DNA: TGTGCCAGTACCATGCCAGGACTCGAGGTCCGGGAGCTGTTTTTT.

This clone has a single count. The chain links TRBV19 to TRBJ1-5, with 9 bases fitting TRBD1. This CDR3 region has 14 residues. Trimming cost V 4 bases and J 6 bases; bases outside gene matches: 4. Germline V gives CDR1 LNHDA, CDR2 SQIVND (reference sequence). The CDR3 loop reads CASSTTGGGQPQHF. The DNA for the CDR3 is TGTGCCAGTAGTACCACAGGGGGCGGTCAGCCCCAGCATTTT.

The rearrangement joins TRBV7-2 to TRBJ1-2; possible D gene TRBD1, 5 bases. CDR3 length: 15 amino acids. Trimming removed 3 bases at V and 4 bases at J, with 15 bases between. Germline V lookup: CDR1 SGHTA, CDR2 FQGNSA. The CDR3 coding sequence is TGTGCCAGCAGCTTCGAGGCAGGGCCTCTCTATGGCTACACCTTC. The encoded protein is CASSFEAGPLYGYTF.

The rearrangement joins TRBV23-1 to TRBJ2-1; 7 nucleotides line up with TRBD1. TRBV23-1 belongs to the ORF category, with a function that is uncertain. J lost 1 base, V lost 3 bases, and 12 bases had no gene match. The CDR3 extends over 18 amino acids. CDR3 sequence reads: CASSHPPGQKNSYNEQFF. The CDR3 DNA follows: TGCGCCAGCAGTCATCCCCCGGGACAGAAGAATTCCTACAATGAGCAGTTCTTC.

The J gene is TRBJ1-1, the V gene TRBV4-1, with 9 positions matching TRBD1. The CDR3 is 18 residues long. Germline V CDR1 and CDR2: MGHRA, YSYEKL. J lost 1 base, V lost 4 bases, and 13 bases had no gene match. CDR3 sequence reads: CASSPHGTGSDKNTEAFF. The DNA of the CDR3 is TGCGCCAGCAGCCCCCATGGGACAGGGAGTGATAAGAACACTGAAGCTTTCTTT.

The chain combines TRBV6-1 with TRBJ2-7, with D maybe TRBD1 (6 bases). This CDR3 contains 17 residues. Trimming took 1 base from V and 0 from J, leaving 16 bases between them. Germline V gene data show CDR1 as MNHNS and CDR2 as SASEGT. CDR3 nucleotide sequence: TGTGCCAGCAGTGAAGGGATCGGACAGCATCACTCCTACGAGCAGTACTTC. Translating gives CASSEGIGQHHSYEQYF.

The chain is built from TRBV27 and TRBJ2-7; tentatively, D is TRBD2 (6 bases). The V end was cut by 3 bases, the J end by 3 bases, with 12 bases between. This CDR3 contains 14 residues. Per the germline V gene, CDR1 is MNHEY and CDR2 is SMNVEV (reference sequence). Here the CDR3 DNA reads TGTGCCAGCAGTTTTAGCAGGGAGGACTACGAGCAGTACTTC. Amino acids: CASSFSREDYEQYF.

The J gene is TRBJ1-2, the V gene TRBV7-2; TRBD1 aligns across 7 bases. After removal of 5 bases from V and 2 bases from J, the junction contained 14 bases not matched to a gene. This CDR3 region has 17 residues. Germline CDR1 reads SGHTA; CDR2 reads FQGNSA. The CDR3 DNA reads TGTGCCAGCAGCCCACGGGTCCCTGACAGGGCAAACTATGGCTACACCTTC. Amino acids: CASSPRVPDRANYGYTF.

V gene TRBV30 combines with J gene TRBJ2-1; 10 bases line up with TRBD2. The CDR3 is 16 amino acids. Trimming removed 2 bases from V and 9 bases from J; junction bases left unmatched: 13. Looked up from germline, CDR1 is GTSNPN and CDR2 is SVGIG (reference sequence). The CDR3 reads CAWSFPLAGVMGEQFF. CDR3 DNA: TGTGCCTGGAGTTTCCCTCTAGCGGGAGTGATGGGTGAGCAGTTCTTC.